This passage covers 17 T cell receptor beta chains from one sample sequenced in a study of control samples from healthy donors and cancer patients. Repertoires were generated with immunoSEQ multiplex PCR, while TCRdb's copy carries only in-frame clones and drops some. Among 75,000 to 100,000 clones listed, roughly 91% were seen once. The sample consisted of blood. All receptors come from a man over 45 in good health.

V is TRBV12-3 or TRBV12-4 and J is TRBJ1-1; D may be TRBD1 (5 bases). This CDR3 comprises 12 residues. V gave up 3 bases and J gave up 5 bases, with 7 bases separating them. CDR3 protein: CASSFRGTEAFF. The CDR3 coding sequence is TGTGCCAGCAGTTTCCGGGGGACTGAAGCTTTCTTT.

The chain combines TRBV7-9 with TRBJ2-6; D unresolved. From germline, CDR1 is SEHNR and CDR2 FQNEAQ (reference sequence). V shed 1 base and J shed 0 bases, with 4 bases lying between them. The CDR3 sequence is 15 residues long. This chain's CDR3 is CASSLVISGANVLTF. The DNA for the CDR3 is TGTGCCAGCAGCTTAGTGATCTCTGGGGCCAACGTCCTGACTTTC.

The gene calls are TRBV11-3 and TRBJ1-6; possible D gene TRBD1, 6 bases. The CDR3 sequence is 15 residues long. V lost 3 bases to trimming and J lost 4 bases, with 10 bases between them. Per the germline V gene, CDR1 is SGHNT and CDR2 is YENEEA. CDR3 in DNA: TGTGCCAGCAGCTTTGGGGGGCAATATAATTCACCCCTCCACTTT. It specifies CASSFGGQYNSPLHF.

The chain couples TRBV2 to TRBJ1-2, with D tentatively TRBD1 (6 bases). Trimming stripped 4 bases from V and 4 bases from J, with 10 bases between. From germline, CDR1 is SNHLY and CDR2 FYNNEI. The CDR3 has 13 residues. The CDR3 region is CASSADRIYGYTF. As DNA, the CDR3 is TGTGCCAGCAGTGCCGACAGGATCTATGGCTACACCTTC.

This clone showed up just a few times. The chain joins TRBV6-5 to TRBJ1-6, with TRBD1 matching over 8 bases. The germline CDR1 and CDR2 sequences are MNHEY and SVGAGI. The CDR3 runs 14 residues. V lost 4 bases and J lost 10; bases outside the gene matches: 6. The CDR3 region is CASSSQGAESPLHF. The CDR3 bases are TGTGCCAGCAGTTCCCAGGGGGCGGAATCACCCCTCCACTTT.

This rearrangement joins TRBV4-1 to TRBJ2-5; D ambiguous. The CDR3 spans 13 residues. Trimming removed 3 bases from V and 5 bases from J, with 10 bases in between. Looked up from germline, CDR1 is MGHRA and CDR2 is YSYEKL. The CDR3 is CASSHTVDETQYF. The CDR3 bases are TGCGCCAGCAGCCATACAGTTGATGAGACCCAGTACTTC.

The V call is TRBV21-1, the J call TRBJ1-2; the table gives TRBD1 as D, unverified against the DNA. TRBV21-1 constitutes a pseudogene. CDR3 size: 11 residues. In DNA form, the CDR3 reads TGTGCCAGCCCACATAACTATGGCTACACCTTC. This translates into CASPHNYGYTF.

The rearrangement joins TRBV5-1 to TRBJ2-2, with a possible D match to TRBD2 (6 bases). The germline gives CDR1 SGHRS, CDR2 YFSETQ. The CDR3 has 16 amino acids. Trimming pared 4 bases from V and 6 bases from J, leaving 19 bases between. CDR3 DNA: TGCGCCAGCAGCCCGGGACTCCGACTTAGGGCCGGGGAGCTGTTTTTT. This translates into CASSPGLRLRAGELFF.

The rearrangement links TRBV5-8 to TRBJ2-3; D gene ambiguous. V lost 4 bases and J lost 3, with 9 bases in between. The CDR3 is made up of 13 amino acids. From germline, CDR1 is SGHTS and CDR2 YDEGEE. Here the CDR3 DNA reads TGTGCCAGCAGCCTACTAATAACAGATACGCAGTATTTT. It encodes CASSLLITDTQYF.

This clone has just one count. The rearrangement joins TRBV7-9 to TRBJ1-1; D is ambiguous. There are 14 residues in the CDR3. Trimming pared 4 bases from V and 5 bases from J, leaving 14 bases between. Per the germline V gene, CDR1 is SEHNR and CDR2 is FQNEAQ (reference sequence). The CDR3 region is CASSSLSQGTEAFF. The DNA for the CDR3 is TGTGCCAGCAGCTCACTCAGCCAAGGGACTGAAGCTTTCTTT.

The chain combines TRBV6-5 with TRBJ2-7; no definite D call. The CDR3 extends over 15 amino acids. Per germline, CDR1 MNHEY and CDR2 SVGAGI. Trimming took 5 bases from V and 2 from J, leaving 16 bases between them. CDR3 sequence reads: CASSPHSRYPYEQYF. The CDR3 coding sequence is TGTGCCAGCAGTCCGCACTCCCGATATCCCTACGAGCAGTACTTC.

This clone has a handful of counts. The J gene is TRBJ1-2, the V gene TRBV6-2 or TRBV6-3; D gene ambiguous. CDR3 length equals 12 residues. Trimming cost V 6 bases and J 6 bases, with 11 bases left between them. CDR1 is MNHEY and CDR2 is SVGEGT in the germline V gene. The CDR3 coding sequence is TGTGCCAGCAGCGCGACGGTTCATGGCTACACCTTC. Its protein is CASSATVHGYTF.

The chain carries TRBV7-2 and TRBJ2-5; a weak D match, TRBD1 (5 bases). Germline assignment: CDR1 SGHTA and CDR2 FQGNSA. Trimming shortened V by 1 base and J by 2 bases, and 11 bases separated the two germline ends. The CDR3 has 15 amino acids. Here the CDR3 DNA reads TGTGCCAGCAGCTTAGGAGTGACAGAGCAAGAGACCCAGTACTTC. Its translation is CASSLGVTEQETQYF.

The CDR3 coding sequence is TGTGCCAGCAGCTTAAGATACAGCAATTATGGCTACACCTTC. Its translation is CASSLRYSNYGYTF. This chain joins TRBV11-3 and TRBJ1-2; no reliable D call. Germline-derived CDR1 and CDR2 are SGHNT and YENEEA. V was pared by 2 bases and J by 5 bases, with 12 bases between. CDR3 size: 14 residues.

The V and J genes are TRBV5-4 and TRBJ2-1; TRBD1 aligns across 8 bases. After removal of 4 bases from V and 8 bases from J, the junction contained 8 bases not matched to a gene. The CDR3 has 14 amino acids. Germline V gene sequence: CDR1 SGHNT, CDR2 YYREEE (reference sequence). The CDR3 reads CASSIGQGRDEQFF. DNA for the CDR3: TGTGCCAGCAGCATTGGACAGGGAAGGGATGAGCAGTTCTTC.

This clone came up a few times. The chain links TRBV7-9 to TRBJ2-7; D remains ambiguous. The CDR3 spans 11 residues. Trimming left V 4 bases short and J 3 bases short, with 4 bases between. The germline V gene has CDR1 SEHNR and CDR2 FQNEAQ (reference sequence). CDR3 sequence: CASSSFYEQYF. As DNA, the CDR3 is TGTGCCAGCAGCTCATTCTACGAGCAGTACTTC.

The V gene is TRBV19, the J gene TRBJ1-5; D is perhaps TRBD1 (5 bases). CDR1 and CDR2 (germline): LNHDA, SQIVND (reference sequence). The CDR3 has 17 amino acids. Deletions cut 9 bases from V and 1 base from J, with 22 bases between. The CDR3 here is CASRDSYGSISNQPQHF. CDR3 nucleotides: TGTGCCAGCAGGGATTCTTACGGCTCTATAAGCAATCAGCCCCAGCATTTT.